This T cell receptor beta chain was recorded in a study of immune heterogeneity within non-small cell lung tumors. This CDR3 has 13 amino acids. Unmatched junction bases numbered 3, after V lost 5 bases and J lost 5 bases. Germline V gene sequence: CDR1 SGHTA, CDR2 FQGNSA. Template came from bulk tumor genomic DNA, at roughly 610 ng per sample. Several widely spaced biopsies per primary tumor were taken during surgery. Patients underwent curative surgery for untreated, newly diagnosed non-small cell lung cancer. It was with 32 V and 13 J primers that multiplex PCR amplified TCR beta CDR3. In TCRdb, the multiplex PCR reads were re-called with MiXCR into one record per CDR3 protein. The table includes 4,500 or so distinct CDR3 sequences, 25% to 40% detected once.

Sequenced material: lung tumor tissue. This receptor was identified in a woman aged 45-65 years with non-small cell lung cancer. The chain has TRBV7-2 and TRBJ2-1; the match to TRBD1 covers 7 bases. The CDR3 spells CASSRGQDNEQFF. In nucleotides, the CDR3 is TGTGCCAGCAGCAGGGGGCAGGACAATGAGCAGTTCTTC.